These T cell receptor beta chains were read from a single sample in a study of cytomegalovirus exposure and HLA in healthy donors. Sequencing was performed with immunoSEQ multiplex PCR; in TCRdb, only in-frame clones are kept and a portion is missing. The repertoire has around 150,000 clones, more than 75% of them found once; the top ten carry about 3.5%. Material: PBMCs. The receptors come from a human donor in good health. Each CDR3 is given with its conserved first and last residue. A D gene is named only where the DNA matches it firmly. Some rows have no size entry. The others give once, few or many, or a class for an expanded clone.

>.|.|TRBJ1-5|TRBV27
CASARPGVQPQHF
TGTGCCAGCGCCCGACCAGGGGTCCAGCCCCAGCATTTT
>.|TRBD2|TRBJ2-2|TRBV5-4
CASSWGGLAGVDTGELFF
TGTGCCAGCAGCTGGGGGGGACTAGCGGGAGTGGACACCGGGGAGCTGTTTTTT
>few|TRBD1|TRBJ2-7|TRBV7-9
CASSSGQDKTYEQYF
TGTGCCAGCAGCTCCGGACAGGATAAAACCTACGAGCAGTACTTC
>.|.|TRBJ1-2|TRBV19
CASSNRVGGYTF
TGTGCCAGTAGTAACAGGGTTGGTGGCTACACCTTC
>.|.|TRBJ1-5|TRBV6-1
CASSAQDNQPQHF
TGTGCCAGCAGCGCACAAGACAATCAGCCCCAGCATTTT
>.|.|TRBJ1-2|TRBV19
CASSISENYGYTF
TGTGCCAGTAGTATTTCCGAGAACTATGGCTACACCTTC
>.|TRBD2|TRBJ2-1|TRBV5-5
CASSLELRGGSYNEQFF
TGTGCCAGCAGCTTGGAACTGCGGGGGGGATCCTACAATGAGCAGTTCTTC
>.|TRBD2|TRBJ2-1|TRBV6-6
CASSPPSGGSVEQFF
TGTGCCAGCAGTCCGCCTAGCGGGGGCTCTGTCGAGCAGTTCTTC
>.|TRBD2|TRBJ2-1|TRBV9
CASSLRRAGGPEVSYNEQFF
TGTGCCAGCAGCTTAAGGAGAGCGGGAGGGCCAGAAGTGTCCTACAATGAGCAGTTCTTC
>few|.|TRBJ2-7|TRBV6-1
CASSLYRVTHEQYF
TGTGCCAGCAGTTTATACAGGGTAACCCACGAGCAGTACTTC
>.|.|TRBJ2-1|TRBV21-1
CASSEQRPYEHYNEQFF
TGTGCCAGCAGCGAGCAGAGGCCGTACGAACACTACAATGAGCAGTTCTTC
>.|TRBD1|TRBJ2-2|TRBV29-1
CSVGAGGFTGELFF
TGCAGCGTTGGGGCAGGGGGCTTTACCGGGGAGCTGTTTTTT
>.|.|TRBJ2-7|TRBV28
CASSLTETYEQYF
TGTGCCAGCAGTTTAACTGAAACCTACGAGCAGTACTTC
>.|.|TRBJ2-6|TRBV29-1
CSVPRLVGSGANVLTF
TGCAGCGTTCCCAGACTAGTTGGTTCTGGGGCCAACGTCCTGACTTTC
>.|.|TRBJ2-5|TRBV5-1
CASSFSLAGETQYF
TGCGCCAGCAGCTTCTCGCTAGCTGGAGAGACCCAGTACTTC
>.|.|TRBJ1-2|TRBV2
CASSEIQEFYGYTF
TGTGCCAGCAGTGAGATTCAGGAATTTTATGGCTACACCTTC
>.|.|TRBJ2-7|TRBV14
CASSQDQATYEQYF
TGTGCCAGCAGCCAAGACCAAGCCACCTACGAGCAGTACTTC
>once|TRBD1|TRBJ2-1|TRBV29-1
CSVEDPGTGGEDEQFF
TGCAGCGTTGAAGATCCCGGGACAGGAGGAGAGGATGAGCAGTTCTTC